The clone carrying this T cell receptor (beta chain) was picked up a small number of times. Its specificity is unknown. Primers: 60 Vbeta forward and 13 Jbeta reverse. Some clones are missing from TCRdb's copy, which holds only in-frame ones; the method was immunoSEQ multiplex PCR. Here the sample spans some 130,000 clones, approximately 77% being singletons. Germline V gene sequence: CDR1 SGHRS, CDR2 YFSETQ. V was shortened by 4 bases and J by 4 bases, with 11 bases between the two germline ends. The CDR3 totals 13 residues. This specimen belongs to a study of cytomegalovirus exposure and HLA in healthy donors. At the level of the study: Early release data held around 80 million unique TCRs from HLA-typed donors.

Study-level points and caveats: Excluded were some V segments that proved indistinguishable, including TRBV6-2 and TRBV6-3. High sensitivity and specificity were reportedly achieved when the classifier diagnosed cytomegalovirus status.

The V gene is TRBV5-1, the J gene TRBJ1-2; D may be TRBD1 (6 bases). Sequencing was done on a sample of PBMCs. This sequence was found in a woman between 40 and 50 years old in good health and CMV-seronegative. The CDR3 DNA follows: TGCGCCAGCAGCGGAGGACAGAGCTATGGCTACACCTTC. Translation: CASSGGQSYGYTF.